The present T cell receptor (beta chain) was sequenced within a study of cytomegalovirus exposure and HLA in healthy donors. Looking at the study overall: Researchers previously reported finding 90 million to 120 million unique TCR beta sequences from 170 million or so T cells.

PCR was performed using 60 Vbeta and 13 Jbeta primers. TCRdb keeps only in-frame clones here, not all; method: immunoSEQ multiplex PCR. Altogether 130,000 or so clones are present, around 77% being singletons, with the ten largest covering approximately 0.86%. The V end lost 6 bases, the J end lost 3 bases, and 11 bases lay between the germline ends. Germline CDR1 KGHSH, CDR2 LQKENI. The CDR3 totals 13 residues. The sequence was obtained from a woman in her sixties in good health and CMV-seronegative. V is TRBV18 and J is TRBJ2-5, with no clear D. Sequencing was performed on PBMCs. The CDR3 coding sequence is TGTGCCAGCTCCCCCGCCACTGAAGAGACCCAGTACTTC. This sequence encodes CASSPATEETQYF.